The source of this T cell receptor beta chain is a study of blood T cell repertoires in COVID-19 (dated by TCRdb to 2020 to 2021). For the wider study: The collaborator samples originated in the United States, Italy and Spain and spanned the acute and convalescent phases of COVID-19. The repertoires were released in a freely available public database intended as a resource for research on the immune response to SARS-CoV-2. Deeply sampled blood TCRbeta repertoires from subjects exposed to, actively infected with, or recovered from COVID-19 were included in the dataset. A de-identified subject ID, COVID-19 status, age in years and sex were almost always included in the sample metadata. Samples were obtained from the ongoing ImmuneRACE study (first 160 participants) and from over 1,000 subjects provided by 6 global collaborators. The prospective study material was composed of cDNA or gDNA derived from T cells, B-cell-depleted T cells, or PBMCs. Where available, HLA class I and class II types were obtained from metadata supplied by the sample provider rather than from assay-based typing. The paper's findings and limits, for the study overall: The quantity of clinical and demographic metadata differed by source and by participant and was supplied without curation.

Concerning this clone itself: Its cognate antigen has yet to be identified. Per-nucleotide qualities are absent, and no much larger clonotype sits a single base away.

The collaborating institutions used their own protocols to collect whole blood in K2EDTA tubes. For TCRbeta analysis, collaborator samples were shipped as frozen whole blood, as isolated PBMCs, or as DNA extracted from either sample type. Trimmed from V: 5 bases; trimmed from J: 6 bases; junction bases lacking a gene match: 9. CDR1 MNHNY and CDR2 SVGAGI were looked up in the germline V gene (reference sequence). The CDR3 has 15 amino acids, counting the end cysteine and phenylalanine. Here the CDR3 DNA is all that survives: 45 bases in frame from base 1. TCRbeta CDR3 regions were amplified from genomic DNA by means of the immunoSEQ Assay, a bias-controlled multiplex PCR. The study's own analysis went as follows. The number of nucleated cells in each sample was estimated from the amplification of reference gene primers within the assay. Sequence reads were collapsed and filtered to measure the absolute abundance of every unique TCRbeta CDR3 rearrangement. For each sample, productive Simpson clonality was calculated as the square root of Simpson's diversity index across productive rearrangements. TCRdb's version of the immuneACCESS table is confined to in-frame rearrangements and falls short of the full clone set. An unresolved V gene accounts for under half of the shortfall where checked; the remainder is of unknown origin. Clone size and the V and J calls come from that table; the DNA yielded D and trimming. In this sample the table shows 30,000 or so clones, roughly 78% of which occur a single time. The ten largest make up approximately 40% of the sample.

The sample was peripheral blood. The TCR sequence derives from a man aged 80 or over with active or convalescent COVID-19. The V and J genes are TRBV6-6 and TRBJ1-2, with 10 bases aligning to TRBD1. Read as DNA, the sequence is TGTGCCAGCAGTACATGGACAGGGGGTCTACATGGCTACACCTTC. Its translation is CASSTWTGGLHGYTF.